This TCR beta chain was observed in a study of shared clonotypes between healthy human individuals (dated by TCRdb to 2020 to 2021). About the study as a whole: Two women and a few men aged 18 to 49 years were included in the cohort. For each donor, three plates each were used for CD4 naive and CD4 memory, two plates were used for CD8 naive, and one plate was used for CD8 memory. To estimate repertoire size and how much clonotype sharing occurs between individuals, the study deeply sequenced the blood TCR repertoires of 5 or 6 healthy adults. Different laboratories and diverse techniques were used to prepare libraries and sequence TCR repertoires, to increase sequencing depth and limit assay-specific biases. Between about 0.85 and 8.9 billion PBMCs per donor were obtained by leukapheresis. The paper as a whole reports these results and caveats: Because the study included a small number of donors, the genetic and exposure-history diversity represented was limited. Pairwise subsampling indicated that sequencing depth was expected to affect the degree of clonotype sharing among donors. Across a few donors, about 5.2% of naive CD4, roughly 3.5% of naive CD8, 2% to 2.5% of memory CD4, and 0.4% to 0.45% of memory CD8 clonotypes were shared. Estimated clonotype richness was generally larger for naive than for memory subsets. Only blood was sampled, and tissue TCR repertoires likely differ from those in blood. Compared with non-shared clonotypes, clonotypes shared by all four sorted-subset donors had higher generation probabilities. Even with the large sequencing depth, rarefaction of the sorted-subset datasets indicated that sequencing was incomplete.

Using the deep immunoSEQ assay, multiplex PCR amplified TCR CDR3 regions from genomic DNA. Extracted genomic DNA from each cell subset was distributed evenly across all wells of several immunoSEQ 96-well plates, and each plate was treated as a replicate. For sorted subsets, roughly 190 ng of genomic DNA, equivalent to around 31,000 T cell genomes, went into each replicate PCR. Purified libraries were measured with a Qubit 3.0 fluorometer, size-checked on a Bioanalyzer 2100, and measured again with the KAPA Library Quantification kit. Every immunoSEQ 96-well plate was sequenced on a dedicated single-read 150-cycle Illumina NextSeq 550 flow cell. The paper's data handling went like this. Because the immunoSEQ output held only junctional sequences and lacked quality scores, the filtering could not match the filtering applied to full-length reads. To assign V/J genes and CDR3, sequences were annotated using PyIR, a Python wrapper for IgBLAST v1.9, with IMGT germline references. Reads were filtered out if the reads had weak V/J assignments (E-value above 1e-6), no CDR3, stop codons, out-of-frame junctions, or ambiguous translated residues. V3J clonotypes were defined as sequences sharing an identical inferred V gene, J gene, and CDR3 amino acid sequence. Percentage overlap between repertoires was calculated by dividing the number of shared unique clonotypes by the size of the smaller repertoire. Richness of each repertoire was evaluated using RTK rarefaction, the Chao1 estimator, and Recon v2.1 estimates of unobserved clonotypes. Generation probabilities for all TCRbeta clonotypes obtained by the gDNA method from several donors were computed using OLGA. TCRdb limited this immuneACCESS table to in-frame rearrangements with V and J called. A share of clones is missing; checked studies link under half to unresolved V genes, and the rest is unexplained. That table furnishes V, J and clone size, whereas the DNA furnished D and trimming. The sample contains about a million clones, 77% of them found a single time. Approximately 0.95% of the sample belongs to the ten largest clones.

For this clone: Its antigen remains unidentified. Per-base quality was not reported, and no clone a single base away is much larger than it.

The donors were healthy, HIV-negative adults who had no recently reported acute infections or vaccinations. Every donor was a Caucasian adult residing in Nashville, Tennessee, USA. CD4+ T cells were enriched through magnetic negative selection, after which naive cells were positively selected on CD45RA and the remaining negative fraction served as the memory subset. After blood collection by leukapheresis, PBMCs were isolated using Ficoll-Histopaque density gradient centrifugation and then cryopreserved in the vapor phase of liquid nitrogen. Analytical flow cytometry was used to check the purity and quantity of every magnetically sorted T cell population. Genomic DNA was isolated from each sorted fraction and quantified by UV absorbance on a Nanodrop 2000c. The trim is 4 bases for V and 5 bases for J, with a gap of 11 bases between the germline ends. The CDR3 covers 14 residues, taking in both the cysteine and the phenylalanine. Just CDR3 DNA is preserved here, 42 bases in frame from base 1. The germline V gene encodes CDR1 SGHTA and CDR2 FQGTGA.

The sequencing sample was made of memory CD4+ T cells from PBMCs. The sample's cell subset or site label is to be understood as: CD45RA-negative fraction. The sequence was obtained from a young man in good health. Some clones in this sample may be carry-over from other donors' samples. The sequence links TRBV7-3 to TRBJ2-2; TRBD2 might be the D gene, on 5 matching bases. The sequenced DNA: TGTGCCAGCAGCTCAGGACTGGGGACCGGGGAGCTGTTTTTT. This codes for CASSSGLGTGELFF.